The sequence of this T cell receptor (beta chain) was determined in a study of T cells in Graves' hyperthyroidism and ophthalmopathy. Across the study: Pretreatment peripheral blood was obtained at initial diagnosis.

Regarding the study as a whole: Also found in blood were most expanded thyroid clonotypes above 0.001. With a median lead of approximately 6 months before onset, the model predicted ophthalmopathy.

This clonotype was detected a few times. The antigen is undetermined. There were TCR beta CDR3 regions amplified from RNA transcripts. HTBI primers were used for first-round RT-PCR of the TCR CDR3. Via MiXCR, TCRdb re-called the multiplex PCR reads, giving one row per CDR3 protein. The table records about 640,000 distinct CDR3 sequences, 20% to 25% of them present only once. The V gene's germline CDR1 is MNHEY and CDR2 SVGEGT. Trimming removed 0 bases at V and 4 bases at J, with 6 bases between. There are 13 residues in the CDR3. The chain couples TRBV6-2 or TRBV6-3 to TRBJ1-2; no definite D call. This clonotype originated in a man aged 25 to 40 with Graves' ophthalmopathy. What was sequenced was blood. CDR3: CASSYSHPYGYTF. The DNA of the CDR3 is TGTGCCAGCAGTTACTCCCACCCCTATGGCTACACCTTC.